This T cell receptor beta chain was captured by sequencing in a study of Tregs in tolerant kidney transplant recipients. Study results and limitations: Tregs expanded with activated donor B cells seemed most donor-specific.

Profiled with immunoSEQ multiplex PCR; TCRdb holds only in-frame clones, not every one. This table has tens of thousands of clones, 95% to 98% appearing once. CDR1 is SGHAT and CDR2 is FQNNGV in the germline V gene. The V and J ends lost 6 bases and 1 base, in that order; junction bases with no gene match: 5. The CDR3 has 14 residues. Unstimulated regulatory T cells (CD4+CD25+CD127-), CD4+CD25- non-regulatory cells, CD4 and CD8 cells were FACS-sorted from thawed PBMCs. To note about this clone: Antigen specificity is unknown.

The chain joins TRBV11-2 to TRBJ1-1; 7 bases align to TRBD1. The TCR sequence derives from a human donor who received a combined kidney and bone marrow transplant. The sequences come from Tregs from blood, collected before the transplant. The CDR3 DNA reads as TGTGCCAGCAGGCCAGGGACAGCGAACACTGAAGCTTTCTTT. Its translation is CASRPGTANTEAFF.